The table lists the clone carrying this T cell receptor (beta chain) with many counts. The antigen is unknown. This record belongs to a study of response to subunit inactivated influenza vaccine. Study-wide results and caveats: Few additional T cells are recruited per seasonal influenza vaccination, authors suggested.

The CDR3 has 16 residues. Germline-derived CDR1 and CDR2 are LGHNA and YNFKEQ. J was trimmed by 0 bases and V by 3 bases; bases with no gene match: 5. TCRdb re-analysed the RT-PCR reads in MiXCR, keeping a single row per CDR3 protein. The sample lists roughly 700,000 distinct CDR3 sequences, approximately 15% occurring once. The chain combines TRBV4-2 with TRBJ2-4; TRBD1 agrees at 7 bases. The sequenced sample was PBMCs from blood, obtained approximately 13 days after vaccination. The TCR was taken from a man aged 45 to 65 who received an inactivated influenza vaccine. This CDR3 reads CASSQQGDLAKNIQYF. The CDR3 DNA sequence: TGTGCCAGCAGCCAGCAGGGGGACCTAGCCAAAAACATTCAGTACTTC.